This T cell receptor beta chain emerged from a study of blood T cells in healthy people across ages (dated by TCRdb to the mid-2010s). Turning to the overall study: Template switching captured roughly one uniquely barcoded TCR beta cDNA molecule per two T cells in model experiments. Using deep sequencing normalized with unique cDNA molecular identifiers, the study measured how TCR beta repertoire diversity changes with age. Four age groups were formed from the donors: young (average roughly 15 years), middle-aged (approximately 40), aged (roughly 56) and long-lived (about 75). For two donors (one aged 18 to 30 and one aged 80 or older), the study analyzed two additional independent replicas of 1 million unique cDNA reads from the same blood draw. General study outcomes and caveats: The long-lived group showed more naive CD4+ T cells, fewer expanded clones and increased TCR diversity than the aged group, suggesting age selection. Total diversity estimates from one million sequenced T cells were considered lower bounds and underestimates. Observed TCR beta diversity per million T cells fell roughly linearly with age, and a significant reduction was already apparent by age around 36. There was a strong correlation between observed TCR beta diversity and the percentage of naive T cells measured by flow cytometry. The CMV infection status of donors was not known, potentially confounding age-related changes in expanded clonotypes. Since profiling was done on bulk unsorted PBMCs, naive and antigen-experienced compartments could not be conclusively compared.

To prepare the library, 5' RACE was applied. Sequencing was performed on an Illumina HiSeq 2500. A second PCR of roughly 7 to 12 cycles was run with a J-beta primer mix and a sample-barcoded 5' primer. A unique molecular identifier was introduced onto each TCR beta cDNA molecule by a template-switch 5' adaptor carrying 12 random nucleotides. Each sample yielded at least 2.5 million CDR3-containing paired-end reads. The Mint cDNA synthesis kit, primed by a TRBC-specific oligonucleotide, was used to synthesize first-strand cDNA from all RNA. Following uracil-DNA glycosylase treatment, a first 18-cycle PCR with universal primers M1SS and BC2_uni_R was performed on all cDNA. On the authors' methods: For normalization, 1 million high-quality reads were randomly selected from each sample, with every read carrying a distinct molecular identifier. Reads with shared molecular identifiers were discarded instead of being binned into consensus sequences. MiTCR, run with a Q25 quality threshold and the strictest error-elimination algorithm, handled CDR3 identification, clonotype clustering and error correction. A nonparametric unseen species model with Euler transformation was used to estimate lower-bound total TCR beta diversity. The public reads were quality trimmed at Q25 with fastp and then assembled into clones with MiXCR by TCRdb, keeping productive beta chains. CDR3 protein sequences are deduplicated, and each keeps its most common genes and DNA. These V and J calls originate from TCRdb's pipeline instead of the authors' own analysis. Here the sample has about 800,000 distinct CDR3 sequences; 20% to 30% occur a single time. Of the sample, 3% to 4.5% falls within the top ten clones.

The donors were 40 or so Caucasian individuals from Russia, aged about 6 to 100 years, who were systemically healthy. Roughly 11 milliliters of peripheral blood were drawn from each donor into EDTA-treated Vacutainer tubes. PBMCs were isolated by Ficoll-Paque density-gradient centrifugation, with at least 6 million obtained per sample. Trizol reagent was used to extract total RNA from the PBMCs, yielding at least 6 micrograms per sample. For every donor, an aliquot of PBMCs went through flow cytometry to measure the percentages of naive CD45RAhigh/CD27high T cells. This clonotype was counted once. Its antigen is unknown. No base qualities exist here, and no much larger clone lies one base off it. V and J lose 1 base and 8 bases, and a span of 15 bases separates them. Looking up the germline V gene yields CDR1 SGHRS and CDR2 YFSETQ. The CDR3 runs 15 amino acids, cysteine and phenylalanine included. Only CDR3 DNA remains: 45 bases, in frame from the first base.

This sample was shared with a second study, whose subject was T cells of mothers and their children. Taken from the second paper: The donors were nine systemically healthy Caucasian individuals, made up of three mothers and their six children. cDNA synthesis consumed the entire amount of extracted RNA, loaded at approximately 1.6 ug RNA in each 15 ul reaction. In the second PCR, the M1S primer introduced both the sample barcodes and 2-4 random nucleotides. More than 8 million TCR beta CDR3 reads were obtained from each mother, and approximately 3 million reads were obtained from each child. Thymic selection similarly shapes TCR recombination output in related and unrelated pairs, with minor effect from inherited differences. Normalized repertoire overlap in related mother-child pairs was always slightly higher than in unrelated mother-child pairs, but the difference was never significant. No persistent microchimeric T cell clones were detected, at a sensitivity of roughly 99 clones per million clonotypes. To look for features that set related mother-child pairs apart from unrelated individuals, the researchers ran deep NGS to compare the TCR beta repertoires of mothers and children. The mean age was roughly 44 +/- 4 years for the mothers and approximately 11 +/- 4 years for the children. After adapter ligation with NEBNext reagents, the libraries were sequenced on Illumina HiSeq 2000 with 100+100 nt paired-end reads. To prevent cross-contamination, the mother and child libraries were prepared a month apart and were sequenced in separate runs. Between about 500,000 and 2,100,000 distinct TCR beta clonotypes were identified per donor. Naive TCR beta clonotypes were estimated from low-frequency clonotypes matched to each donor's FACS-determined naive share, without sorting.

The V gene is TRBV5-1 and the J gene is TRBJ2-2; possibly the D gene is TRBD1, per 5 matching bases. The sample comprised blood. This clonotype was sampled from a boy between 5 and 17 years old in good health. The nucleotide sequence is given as TGCGCCAGCAGCTTGCTCGGCCAGGGTATAGGGGAGCTGTTTTTT. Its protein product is CASSLLGQGIGELFF.